Shown below are 24 T cell receptor beta chains from a single sample sequenced in a study of blood T cell repertoires in COVID-19. TCRdb keeps only in-frame clones here, not all; method: immunoSEQ multiplex PCR. The sample gives under 200,000 clones, approximately 90% of which show up once; about 2.1% is in the top ten. The sequencing sample was made of peripheral blood. These receptors came from a man aged 50-59 years who had recovered from COVID-19.

The chain couples TRBV29-1 to TRBJ1-4; the D gene is possibly TRBD1 (5 bases). The CDR3 loop spans 15 amino acids. The V and J ends lost 6 bases and 0 bases respectively, with 14 bases between them. Germline V gene data show CDR1 as SQVTM and CDR2 as ANQGSEA. The CDR3, as DNA: TGCAGCGTCTACGGGGGTGAGGCAACTAATGAAAAACTGTTTTTT. It is translated as CSVYGGEATNEKLFF.

This clone was observed a few times. This chain connects TRBV7-2 to TRBJ1-1; 11 nucleotides agree with TRBD1. The CDR3 totals 17 residues. Germline values: CDR1 SGHTA, CDR2 FQGNSA. Trimming removed 4 bases from V and 4 bases from J; junction bases left unmatched: 11. This chain's CDR3 is CASSSEGQGVRSTEAFF. The CDR3, as DNA: TGTGCCAGCAGCTCCGAGGGACAGGGGGTGCGGAGCACTGAAGCTTTCTTT.

The chain combines TRBV7-2 with TRBJ2-1; a possible D gene is TRBD1 (5 bases). This CDR3 comprises 13 residues. V dropped 2 bases and J dropped 7 bases, with 9 bases sitting between them. Germline CDR1 and CDR2: SGHTA and FQGNSA. The CDR3 reads CASSLYPGNEQFF. The CDR3 region has the DNA TGTGCCAGCAGCTTATATCCAGGGAATGAGCAGTTCTTC.

This chain uses TRBV7-9 with TRBJ2-1; 8 bases agree with TRBD1. Trimming cost V 2 bases and J 6 bases; bases outside gene matches: 6. Germline V lookup: CDR1 SEHNR, CDR2 FQNEAQ (reference sequence). CDR3 length equals 15 residues. This CDR3 reads CASSLSQGAANEQFF. The CDR3 DNA reads as TGTGCCAGCAGCTTATCCCAGGGGGCGGCCAATGAGCAGTTCTTC. The whole variable domain, filled in from reference TRBV7-9 and TRBJ2-1, reads DTGVSQNPRHKITKRGQNVTFRCDPISEHNRLYWYRQTLGQGPEFLTYFQNEAQLEKSRLLSDRFSAERPKGSFSTLEIQRTEQGDSAMYLCASSLSQGAANEQFFGPGTRLTVL.

V and J are TRBV28 and TRBJ2-7; D might be TRBD1 (6 bases). The length of the CDR3 is 14 residues. Trimming pared 6 bases from V and 3 bases from J, leaving 15 bases between. CDR1 is MDHEN, CDR2 SYDVKM, per germline. CDR3 sequence (DNA): TGTGCCAGCAGACCTCCGGGACAAAACTACGAGCAGTACTTC. Its protein product is CASRPPGQNYEQYF.

The chain combines TRBV27 with TRBJ2-3; tentative D call: TRBD2 (5 bases). Trimming removed 8 bases from V and 2 bases from J, with 11 bases in between. The germline gives CDR1 MNHEY, CDR2 SMNVEV (reference sequence). This CDR3 comprises 13 residues. CDR3 protein: CASRRTFTDTQYF. The CDR3 DNA reads as TGTGCCAGCCGGAGGACTTTCACAGATACGCAGTATTTT.

J is TRBJ2-7 and V is TRBV11-2; TRBD1 matches 7 bases. Germline CDR1 and CDR2: SGHAT and FQNNGV. The ends lost 1 base at V and 2 bases at J; junction bases unmatched: 2. The CDR3 spans 14 residues. CDR3 nucleotides: TGTGCCAGCAGCTTAGCGACAGGGCCCTACGAGCAGTACTTC. It translates to CASSLATGPYEQYF.

This clone was observed once. The chain is built from TRBV13 and TRBJ2-7; 8 bases are shared with TRBD1. The CDR3 length is 16 residues. J was trimmed by 2 bases and V by 4 bases; bases with no gene match: 10. Germline lookup yields CDR1 PRHDT and CDR2 FYEKMQ (reference sequence). The CDR3 loop is CASSWAGQGITYEQYF. CDR3 nucleotides: TGTGCCAGCAGCTGGGCCGGACAGGGAATTACCTACGAGCAGTACTTC.

The chain recombines TRBV5-4 with TRBJ2-7; possibly TRBD1 for D (6 bases). CDR3 size: 15 residues. V lost 3 bases, J lost 1 base, and 14 bases lay in between. Looked up from germline, CDR1 is SGHNT and CDR2 is YYREEE (reference sequence). CDR3 nucleotides: TGTGCCAGCAGCTGGGACAAGGGACGTTCCTACGAGCAGTACTTC. Protein: CASSWDKGRSYEQYF.

J is TRBJ2-7 and V is TRBV28; D remains ambiguous. The CDR3 has 13 amino acids. Germline V gene lookup returns CDR1 MDHEN and CDR2 SYDVKM. The V end was cut by 2 bases, the J end by 3 bases, with 8 bases between. CDR3 in amino acids: CASSLEANYEQYF. CDR3 nucleotides: TGTGCCAGCAGTTTAGAAGCCAACTACGAGCAGTACTTC.

This chain connects TRBV25-1 to TRBJ2-7; TRBD1 might be the D (6 bases). V was shortened by 2 bases and J by 7 bases, with 15 bases between the two germline ends. Germline values: CDR1 MGHDK, CDR2 SYGVNS. CDR3 length equals 14 residues. In nucleotides, the CDR3 is TGTGCCAGCAGTGAACCAGGGGCCTTAACGGAGCAGTACTTC. Residues: CASSEPGALTEQYF.

As for this clone: One end of the junction is discordant with germline, which a read error may explain. The chain has TRBV7-6 and TRBJ2-7; 8 nucleotides match TRBD2. Germline V gene data show CDR1 as SGHVS and CDR2 as FNYEAQ. This CDR3 comprises 14 residues. DNA for the CDR3: TGTGCCAGCAGCTTCCGGACTAGCAGCTACGGGCAGTACTTC. It codes for CASSFRTSSYGQYF.

This clone was observed a few times. The rearrangement joins TRBV19 to TRBJ2-5; 9 bases line up with TRBD2. Trimming removed 6 bases from V and 7 bases from J; junction bases left unmatched: 12. The germline gives CDR1 LNHDA, CDR2 SQIVND (reference sequence). This CDR3 is 15 amino acids long. In DNA form, the CDR3 reads TGTGCCAGTAGCCGAGGTAGCGGGGGCTGGGGGACCCAGTACTTC. This sequence encodes CASSRGSGGWGTQYF.

In nucleotides, the CDR3 is TGTGCCAGCAGTTACCGGGGGGCTGCGAACGGCTACACCTTC. Amino acid sequence: CASSYRGAANGYTF. This chain links TRBV6-2 or TRBV6-3 with TRBJ1-2, with TRBD1 as a possible D gene (6 bases). This CDR3 spans 14 amino acids. V dropped 2 bases and J dropped 8 bases, with 15 bases sitting between them. Germline loops: CDR1 MNHEY, CDR2 SVGEGT.

V usage is TRBV6-2 or TRBV6-3 and J usage is TRBJ2-1; D not resolved. Germline CDR1 and CDR2: MNHEY and SVGEGT. This CDR3 comprises 15 residues. V was pared by 4 bases and J by 0 bases, with 10 bases between. CDR3 nucleotides: TGTGCCAGCAGTTTAAAGCCGAGCTCCTACAATGAGCAGTTCTTC. Amino acids: CASSLKPSSYNEQFF.

V is TRBV28 and J is TRBJ2-7, with TRBD1 matching 7 bases. This CDR3 contains 14 residues. V shed 1 base and J 4 bases; nucleotides not matched to a gene: 4. Germline V lookup: CDR1 MDHEN, CDR2 SYDVKM. The CDR3 sequence: CASSLSGGIYEQYF. CDR3 DNA: TGTGCCAGCAGTTTATCAGGGGGAATTTACGAGCAGTACTTC. The variable domain in full, with the rest retrieved from reference TRBV28 and TRBJ2-7, is DVKVTQSSRYLVKRTGEKVFLECVQDMDHENMFWYRQDPGLGLRLIYFSYDVKMKEKGDIPEGYSVSREKKERFSLILESASTNQTSMYLCASSLSGGIYEQYFGPGTRLTVT.

The chain carries TRBV4-3 and TRBJ2-5, with D maybe TRBD1 (6 bases). The CDR3 loop spans 15 amino acids. Trimming shortened V by 0 bases and J by 5 bases, and 13 bases separated the two germline ends. Germline CDR1 reads LGHNA; CDR2 reads YSLEER. The CDR3 DNA follows: TGCGCCAGCAGCCAAGAATGGGGGCGCGGGGAGACCCAGTACTTC. Translating gives CASSQEWGRGETQYF.

This chain uses TRBV4-2 with TRBJ1-4; tentatively, D is TRBD1 (6 bases). The CDR3 is made up of 16 amino acids. The V gene's germline CDR1 is LGHNA and CDR2 YNFKEQ. V gave up 3 bases and J gave up 1 base, with 12 bases separating them. The CDR3 sequence is CASSQGAAVTNEKLFF. For the CDR3, the DNA is TGTGCCAGCAGCCAGGGGGCCGCCGTAACTAATGAAAAACTGTTTTTT.

The CDR3 is CASSSDRVRYEQYF. In DNA form, the CDR3 reads TGTGCCAGCAGCTCAGACAGGGTACGATACGAGCAGTACTTC. The chain is built from TRBV7-2 and TRBJ2-7; TRBD1 matches at 7 bases. This CDR3 comprises 14 residues. The V segment lost 4 bases and the J segment 4 bases; nucleotides outside the gene matches: 7. The germline gives CDR1 SGHTA, CDR2 FQGNSA.

This sequence joins TRBV24-1 and TRBJ2-1, with TRBD2 identical over 11 bases. V shed 2 bases, J shed 6 bases, and the junction held 8 bases outside the gene matches. From germline, CDR1 is KGHDR and CDR2 SFDVKD. CDR3 length equals 17 residues. The CDR3 spells CATSDSILAGGINEQFF. For the CDR3, the DNA is TGTGCCACCAGTGATTCAATTCTAGCGGGAGGAATCAATGAGCAGTTCTTC.

A few counts support this clone. This rearrangement joins TRBV7-9 to TRBJ2-2; TRBD1 matches at 7 bases. The germline CDR1 and CDR2 sequences are SEHNR and FQNEAQ (reference sequence). The CDR3 runs 15 residues. Trimming cost V 4 bases and J 7 bases; bases outside gene matches: 9. CDR3 residues: CASSSTYRGYGELFF. In nucleotides, the CDR3 is TGTGCCAGCAGCTCAACCTACAGGGGATACGGGGAGCTGTTTTTT. Full variable domain (rest looked up from reference TRBV7-9 and TRBJ2-2): DTGVSQNPRHKITKRGQNVTFRCDPISEHNRLYWYRQTLGQGPEFLTYFQNEAQLEKSRLLSDRFSAERPKGSFSTLEIQRTEQGDSAMYLCASSSTYRGYGELFFGEGSRLTVL.

The chain uses TRBV19 and TRBJ2-3; 7 bases match TRBD2. The CDR3 is 16 residues long. V trimming: 1 base; J trimming: 1 base; junction bases outside the gene matches: 5. Germline assignment: CDR1 LNHDA and CDR2 SQIVND (reference sequence). In nucleotides, the CDR3 is TGTGCCAGTAGTATAGTTGGCGGGAGCGGCACAGATACGCAGTATTTT. It encodes CASSIVGGSGTDTQYF.

This sequence joins TRBV6-5 and TRBJ1-1; 7 bases fit TRBD1. J lost 0 bases, V lost 6 bases, and 7 bases had no gene match. Germline CDR1 is MNHEY and CDR2 is SVGAGI. CDR3 length: 15 residues. The CDR3 region is CASRRPGQLNTEAFF. The CDR3 bases are TGTGCCAGCAGACGGCCGGGACAGCTGAACACTGAAGCTTTCTTT.

The rearrangement uses TRBV5-1 and TRBJ2-2; weak D call: TRBD1 (6 bases). Per the germline V gene, CDR1 is SGHRS and CDR2 is YFSETQ. The CDR3 is 14 residues long. With 5 bases removed from V and 5 bases from J, the gap between germline ends came to 13 bases. The CDR3 bases are TGCGCCAGCAGAGAGGGGACAAGTACCGGGGAGCTGTTTTTT. It codes for CASREGTSTGELFF.